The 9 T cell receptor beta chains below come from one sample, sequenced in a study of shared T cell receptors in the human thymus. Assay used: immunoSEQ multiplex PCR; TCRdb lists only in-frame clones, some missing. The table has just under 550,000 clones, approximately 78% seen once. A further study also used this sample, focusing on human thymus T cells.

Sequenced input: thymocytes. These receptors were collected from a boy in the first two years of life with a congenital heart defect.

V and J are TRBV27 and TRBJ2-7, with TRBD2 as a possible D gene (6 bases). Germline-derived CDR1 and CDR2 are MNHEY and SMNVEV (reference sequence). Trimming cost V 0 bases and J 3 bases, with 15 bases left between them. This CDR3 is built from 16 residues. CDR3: CASSLSRTGVGYEQYF. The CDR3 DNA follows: TGTGCCAGCAGTTTATCAAGGACGGGGGTCGGCTACGAGCAGTACTTC.

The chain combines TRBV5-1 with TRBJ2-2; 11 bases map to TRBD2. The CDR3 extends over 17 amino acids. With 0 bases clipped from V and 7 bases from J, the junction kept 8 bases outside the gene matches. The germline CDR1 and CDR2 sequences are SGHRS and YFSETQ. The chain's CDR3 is CASSLERLAGLYGELFF. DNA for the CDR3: TGCGCCAGCAGCTTGGAACGACTAGCGGGACTTTACGGGGAGCTGTTTTTT.

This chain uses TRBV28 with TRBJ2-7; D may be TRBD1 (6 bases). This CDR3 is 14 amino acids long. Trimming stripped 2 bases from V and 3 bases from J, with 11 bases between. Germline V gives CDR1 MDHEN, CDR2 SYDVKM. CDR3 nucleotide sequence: TGTGCCAGCAGTTTAGGACAGCTCCGCTACGAGCAGTACTTC. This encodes CASSLGQLRYEQYF.

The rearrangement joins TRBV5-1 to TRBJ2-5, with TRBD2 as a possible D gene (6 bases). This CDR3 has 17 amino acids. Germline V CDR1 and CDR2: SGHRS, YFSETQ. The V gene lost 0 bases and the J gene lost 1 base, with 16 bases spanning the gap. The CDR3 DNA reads TGCGCCAGCAGCTTGGCCGGTACGGGGGAAACCCAAGAGACCCAGTACTTC. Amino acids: CASSLAGTGETQETQYF.

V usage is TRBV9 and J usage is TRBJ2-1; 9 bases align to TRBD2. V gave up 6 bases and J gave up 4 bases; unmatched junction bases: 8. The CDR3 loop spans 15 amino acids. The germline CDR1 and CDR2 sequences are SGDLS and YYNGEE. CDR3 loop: CASTGETSGYNEQFF. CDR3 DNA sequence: TGTGCCAGCACGGGCGAGACTAGCGGATACAATGAGCAGTTCTTC.

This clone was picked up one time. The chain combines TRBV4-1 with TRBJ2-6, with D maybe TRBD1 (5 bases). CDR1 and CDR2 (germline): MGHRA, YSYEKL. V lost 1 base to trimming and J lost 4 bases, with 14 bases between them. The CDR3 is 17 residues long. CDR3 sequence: CASSQAGRRAGANVLTF. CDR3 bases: TGCGCCAGCAGCCAAGCCGGTCGCAGGGCCGGGGCCAACGTCCTGACTTTC.

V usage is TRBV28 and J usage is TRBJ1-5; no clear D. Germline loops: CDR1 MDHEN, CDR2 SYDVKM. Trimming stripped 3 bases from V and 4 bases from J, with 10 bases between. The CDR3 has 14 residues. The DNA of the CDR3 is TGTGCCAGCAGTTTTTCAGACACAAATCAGCCCCAGCATTTT. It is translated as CASSFSDTNQPQHF.

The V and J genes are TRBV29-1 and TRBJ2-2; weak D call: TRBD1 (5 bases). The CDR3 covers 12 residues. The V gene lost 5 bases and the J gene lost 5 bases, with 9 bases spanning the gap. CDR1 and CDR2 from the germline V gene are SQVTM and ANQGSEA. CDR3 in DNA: TGCAGCGTTAGGGGCTTTACCGGGGAGCTGTTTTTT. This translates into CSVRGFTGELFF.

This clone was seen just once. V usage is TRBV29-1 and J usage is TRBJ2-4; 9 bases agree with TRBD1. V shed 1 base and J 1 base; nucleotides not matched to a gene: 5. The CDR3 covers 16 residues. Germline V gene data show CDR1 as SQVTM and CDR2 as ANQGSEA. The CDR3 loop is CSVEGRDRGAKNIQYF. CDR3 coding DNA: TGCAGCGTTGAAGGGAGAGACAGGGGGGCCAAAAACATTCAGTACTTC.